Following are 6 T cell receptor beta chains from one sample sequenced in a study of T cells expressing NK-cell markers. TCRdb re-called the 5' RACE reads, yielding one record per CDR3 amino acid sequence without DNA. Its clone listing holds hundreds of thousands of distinct CDR3 sequences. The sample consisted of blood T cells: a sorted CD56 or NKG2C T cell subset, CD4+ or CD8+ T cells, or bulk PBMC T cells (not recorded which). The origin of the receptors is a woman aged 18-70 years in good health.

The gene calls are TRBV5-1 and TRBJ1-2. There are 17 residues in the CDR3. Germline CDR1 and CDR2: SGHRS and YFSETQ. CDR3 residues: CASSLALKDSPNYGYTF.

The chain recombines TRBV4-3 with TRBJ2-7. The CDR3 spans 16 residues. The germline gives CDR1 LGHNA, CDR2 YSLEER. The CDR3 spells CASSQVYMAGVYEQYF.

The J gene is TRBJ2-6, the V gene TRBV29-1. The CDR3 has 13 residues. Looked up from germline, CDR1 is SQVTM and CDR2 is ANQGSEA. CDR3 sequence reads: CSVFLSGANVLTF. The full variable domain, its missing parts supplied by reference TRBV29-1 and TRBJ2-6, is SAVISQKPSRDICQRGTSLTIQCQVDSQVTMMFWYRQQPGQSLTLIATANQGSEATYESGFVIDKFPISRPNLTFSTLTVSNMSPEDSSIYLCSVFLSGANVLTFGAGSRLTVL.

The V and J genes are TRBV27 and TRBJ1-6; the D call from TCRdb, TRBD1, cannot be confirmed without DNA. In germline, CDR1 is MNHEY, CDR2 SMNVEV (reference sequence). CDR3 size: 14 residues. This CDR3 reads CASRTRTGYSPLHF.

The chain employs TRBV20-1 and TRBJ1-6; TCRdb's D call of TRBD1 is untestable without DNA. This CDR3 has 14 amino acids. The germline V gene encodes CDR1 DFQATT and CDR2 SNEGSKA (reference sequence). The CDR3 loop reads CSARVQGGSSPLHF.

The genes are TRBV12-3 or TRBV12-4 and TRBJ1-5. The CDR3 is 12 amino acids. The CDR3: CASTEANQPQHF.